The rows below give T cell receptor beta chains drawn from one sample of a study of shared clonotypes between healthy human individuals. Measured with immunoSEQ multiplex PCR; TCRdb has only the in-frame clones, and not every one. The sample includes approximately 2.5 million clones, 85% to 95% of them seen just once. The specimen was naive CD4+ T cells sorted from blood. Receptors originate from a man aged 18 to 29 in good health. Each CDR3 is given with its conserved first and last residue. Fields, in order: D gene, clone size, J gene, V gene, CDR3 DNA, CDR3 protein. A D gene is named only where the DNA matches it firmly. Size values are once, few and many counts, or a class for expanded clones, and some rows have none.

D gene: .
clone size: once
J gene: TRBJ2-5
V gene: TRBV6-5
CDR3 DNA: TGTGCCAGCAGTTACAAAGTGCGAGAGACCCAGTACTTC
CDR3 protein: CASSYKVRETQYF

D gene: .
clone size: .
J gene: TRBJ1-5
V gene: TRBV5-6
CDR3 DNA: TGTGCCAGCAGCCCGGGACGCAATCAGCCCCAGCATTTT
CDR3 protein: CASSPGRNQPQHF

D gene: TRBD1
clone size: once
J gene: TRBJ2-7
V gene: TRBV5-6
CDR3 DNA: TGTGCCAGCAGCTTGCAGCTGACAGGGCCGTACGAGCAGTACTTC
CDR3 protein: CASSLQLTGPYEQYF

D gene: TRBD2
clone size: .
J gene: TRBJ2-3
V gene: TRBV6-5
CDR3 DNA: TGTGCCAGCAGTACCCCGGGACTAGGCGGAGATACGCAGTATTTT
CDR3 protein: CASSTPGLGGDTQYF

D gene: TRBD1
clone size: few
J gene: TRBJ1-1
V gene: TRBV11-2
CDR3 DNA: TGTGCCAGCAGCTTTCAGGGGGCCAACACTGAAGCTTTCTTT
CDR3 protein: CASSFQGANTEAFF

D gene: TRBD2
clone size: .
J gene: TRBJ2-1
V gene: TRBV29-1
CDR3 DNA: TGCAGCGCGGAGCGGGGGCTTTCCTACAATGAGCAGTTCTTC
CDR3 protein: CSAERGLSYNEQFF

D gene: TRBD2
clone size: .
J gene: TRBJ2-5
V gene: TRBV29-1
CDR3 DNA: TGCAGCGTTGAAATCGCGGGAGTCCAAGAGACCCAGTACTTC
CDR3 protein: CSVEIAGVQETQYF

D gene: .
clone size: .
J gene: TRBJ1-6
V gene: TRBV25-1
CDR3 DNA: TGTGCCAGCAGTATGGGGGGCATCATTAATTCACCCCTCCACTTT
CDR3 protein: CASSMGGIINSPLHF

D gene: TRBD1
clone size: .
J gene: TRBJ1-6
V gene: TRBV5-1
CDR3 DNA: TGCGCCAGCAGCTATCGGACAGGGGGAAATTCACCCCTCCACTTT
CDR3 protein: CASSYRTGGNSPLHF

D gene: .
clone size: .
J gene: TRBJ2-7
V gene: TRBV18
CDR3 DNA: TGTGCCAGCTCTCGGCTCCCTGACTCCTACGAGCAGTACTTC
CDR3 protein: CASSRLPDSYEQYF

D gene: .
clone size: .
J gene: TRBJ1-1
V gene: TRBV7-9
CDR3 DNA: TGTGCCAGCAGCTTAGCAACAGGGCAGGATGAAGCTTTCTTT
CDR3 protein: CASSLATGQDEAFF

D gene: TRBD1
clone size: .
J gene: TRBJ2-7
V gene: TRBV6-5
CDR3 DNA: TGTGCCAGCAGCCCACAGGGGAGTTTGGAGCAGTACTTC
CDR3 protein: CASSPQGSLEQYF

D gene: .
clone size: .
J gene: TRBJ1-1
V gene: TRBV18
CDR3 DNA: TGTGCCAGCTCACCATCGCGGCAGACTATGAACACTGAAGCTTTCTTT
CDR3 protein: CASSPSRQTMNTEAFF

D gene: TRBD2
clone size: .
J gene: TRBJ2-2
V gene: TRBV2
CDR3 DNA: TGTGCCAGCAGGGGGGGACTAGCGCGAACCGGGGAGCTGTTTTTT
CDR3 protein: CASRGGLARTGELFF

D gene: .
clone size: .
J gene: TRBJ1-5
V gene: TRBV5-6
CDR3 DNA: TGTGCCAGCAGCTTGGTCGCGGGGGGCCAAAATCAGCCCCAGCATTTT
CDR3 protein: CASSLVAGGQNQPQHF

D gene: TRBD1
clone size: .
J gene: TRBJ1-3
V gene: TRBV7-2
CDR3 DNA: TGTGCCAGCAGCCCCCGGACAGGCTCTGGAAACACCATATATTTT
CDR3 protein: CASSPRTGSGNTIYF

D gene: TRBD1
clone size: .
J gene: TRBJ1-1
V gene: TRBV27
CDR3 DNA: TGTGCCAGCAGTTCGGGACAGATCATGAACACTGAAGCTTTCTTT
CDR3 protein: CASSSGQIMNTEAFF

D gene: TRBD1
clone size: .
J gene: TRBJ2-7
V gene: TRBV6-6
CDR3 DNA: TGTGCCAGCAGTCCAACCCCGGGACAGGGGGCGTACGAGCAGTACTTC
CDR3 protein: CASSPTPGQGAYEQYF

D gene: TRBD2
clone size: .
J gene: TRBJ2-3
V gene: TRBV4-1
CDR3 DNA: TGCGCCAGCAGCCAAGAAACTAGCGGGAGCCCAGATACGCAGTATTTT
CDR3 protein: CASSQETSGSPDTQYF

D gene: .
clone size: .
J gene: TRBJ2-5
V gene: TRBV2
CDR3 DNA: TGTGCCAGCAGTGTACTACAGGGTGGTGGCCAAGAGACCCAGTACTTC
CDR3 protein: CASSVLQGGGQETQYF

D gene: .
clone size: .
J gene: TRBJ1-1
V gene: TRBV19
CDR3 DNA: TGTGCCAGCGGGTCTCCGGGGACACAGAACACTGAAGCTTTCTTT
CDR3 protein: CASGSPGTQNTEAFF

D gene: TRBD1
clone size: .
J gene: TRBJ2-2
V gene: TRBV18
CDR3 DNA: TGTGCCAGCTCACTTCCCAGGGGGTCGAACACCGGGGAGCTGTTTTTT
CDR3 protein: CASSLPRGSNTGELFF

D gene: .
clone size: .
J gene: TRBJ2-5
V gene: TRBV5-6
CDR3 DNA: TGTGCCAGCAGCCAGAGGGTGGGGGCCCTCCAAGAGACCCAGTACTTC
CDR3 protein: CASSQRVGALQETQYF

D gene: .
clone size: .
J gene: TRBJ1-3
V gene: TRBV5-4
CDR3 DNA: TGTGCCAGCAGCCAACAGGGTAGGAACTCTGGAAACACCATATATTTT
CDR3 protein: CASSQQGRNSGNTIYF

D gene: .
clone size: .
J gene: TRBJ1-2
V gene: TRBV4-1
CDR3 DNA: TGCGCCAGCAGCCAAGATGGAGGGTTCTATGGCTACACCTTC
CDR3 protein: CASSQDGGFYGYTF

D gene: .
clone size: .
J gene: TRBJ2-3
V gene: TRBV5-8
CDR3 DNA: TGTGCCAGCAGCATGCGCAGGGGTCGAGGCACAGATACGCAGTATTTT
CDR3 protein: CASSMRRGRGTDTQYF

D gene: .
clone size: .
J gene: TRBJ1-3
V gene: TRBV30
CDR3 DNA: TGTGCCTGGAGCCGGGGTGGGGGGAACACCATATATTTT
CDR3 protein: CAWSRGGGNTIYF

D gene: .
clone size: few
J gene: TRBJ2-1
V gene: TRBV15
CDR3 DNA: TGTGCCACCAGCAGAGATTCTACGCGTAGCAATGAGCAGTTCTTC
CDR3 protein: CATSRDSTRSNEQFF